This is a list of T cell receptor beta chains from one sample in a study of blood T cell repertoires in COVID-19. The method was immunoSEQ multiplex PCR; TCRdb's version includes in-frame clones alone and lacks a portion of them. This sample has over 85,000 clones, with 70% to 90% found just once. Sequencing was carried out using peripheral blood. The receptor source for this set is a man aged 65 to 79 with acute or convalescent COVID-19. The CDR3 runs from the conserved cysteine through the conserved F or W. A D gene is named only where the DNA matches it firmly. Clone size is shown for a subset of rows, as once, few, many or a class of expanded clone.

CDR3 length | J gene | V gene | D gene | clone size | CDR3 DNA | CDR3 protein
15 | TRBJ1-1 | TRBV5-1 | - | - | TGCGCCAGCAGCTTGGGTTCCGGGGTAAACACTGAAGCTTTCTTT | CASSLGSGVNTEAFF
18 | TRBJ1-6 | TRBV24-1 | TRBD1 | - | TGTGCCACCGTCCAGGACAGGGGGCGTAAATCCTATAATTCACCCCTCCACTTT | CATVQDRGRKSYNSPLHF
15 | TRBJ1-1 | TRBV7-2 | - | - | TGTGCCAGCAAAGGGACAACCCCGGGGTGGACTGAAGCTTTCTTT | CASKGTTPGWTEAFF
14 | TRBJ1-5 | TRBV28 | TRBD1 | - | TGTGCCAGCAGTTTAGGACAGGGCAATCAGCCCCAGCATTTT | CASSLGQGNQPQHF
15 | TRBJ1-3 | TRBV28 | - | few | TGTGCCAGCGCCTTCGTGGGACAAGCTGGAAACACCATATATTTT | CASAFVGQAGNTIYF
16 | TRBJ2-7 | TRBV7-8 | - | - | TGTGCCAGCAGCCCTCGTGACAGCAGCCTCCATACCGAGCAGTACTTC | CASSPRDSSLHTEQYF
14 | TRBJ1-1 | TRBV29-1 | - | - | TGCAGCGTTGAAGCATTCCAGGGCGGCACTGAAGCTTTCTTT | CSVEAFQGGTEAFF
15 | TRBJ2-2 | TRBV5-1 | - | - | TGCGCCAGCAGATTAGTGGAGGCGAACACCGGGGAGCTGTTTTTT | CASRLVEANTGELFF
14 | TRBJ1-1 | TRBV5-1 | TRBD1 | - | TGCGCCAGCACCCCTGGGGACAGGGAGACTGAAGCTTTCTTT | CASTPGDRETEAFF
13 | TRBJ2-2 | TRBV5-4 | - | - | TGTGCCAGCAGCCCTACAGGTCCCGGGGAGCTGTTTTTT | CASSPTGPGELFF
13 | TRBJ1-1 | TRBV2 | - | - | TGTGCCAGCAGTTATAGACAGCTCACTGAAGCTTTCTTT | CASSYRQLTEAFF
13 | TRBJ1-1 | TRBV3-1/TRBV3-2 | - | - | TGTGCCAGCAGCCAAGATCGGGGGGCTGAAGCTTTCTTT | CASSQDRGAEAFF
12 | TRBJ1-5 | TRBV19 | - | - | TGTGCCAGTAGTGGGAGTAATCAGCCCCAGCATTTT | CASSGSNQPQHF
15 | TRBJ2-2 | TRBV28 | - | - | TGTGCCAGCAGAGGCACAGGGAAGAGCACCGGGGAGCTGTTTTTT | CASRGTGKSTGELFF
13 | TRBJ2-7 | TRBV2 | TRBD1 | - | TGTGTCAGCGGGACAGGGATCCTATACGAGCAGTACTTC | CVSGTGILYEQYF
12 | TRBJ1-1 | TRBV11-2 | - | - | TGTGCCAGCAGCTTAGCAACAGGCGGAGCTTTCTTT | CASSLATGGAFF
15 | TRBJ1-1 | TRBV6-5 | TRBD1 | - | TGTGCCAGCAGTTACTTTAGACAGGGGGCGAGTGAAGCTTTCTTT | CASSYFRQGASEAFF
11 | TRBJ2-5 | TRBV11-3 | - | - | TGTGCCAGCAGCCTGAGAGAGACCCAGTACTTC | CASSLRETQYF
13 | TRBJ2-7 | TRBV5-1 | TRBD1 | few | TGCGCCAGCAAACGGACAGGTACCTACGAGCAGTACTTC | CASKRTGTYEQYF
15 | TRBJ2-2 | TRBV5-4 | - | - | TGTGCCAGCAGCTTAAGGATTGACAGCACCGGGGAGCTGTTTTTT | CASSLRIDSTGELFF
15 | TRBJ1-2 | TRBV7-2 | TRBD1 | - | TGTGCCAGCAGCCCCCGGGACAGAGCTAACTATGGCTACACCTTC | CASSPRDRANYGYTF
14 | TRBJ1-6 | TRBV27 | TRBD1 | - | TGTGCCAGCAGCTTTGGGACAGCTTATACACCCCTCCACTTT | CASSFGTAYTPLHF
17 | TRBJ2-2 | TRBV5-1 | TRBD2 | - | TGCGCCAGCAGCTCCGCCCAGAGCGGGGGCTACACCGGGGAGCTGTTTTTT | CASSSAQSGGYTGELFF
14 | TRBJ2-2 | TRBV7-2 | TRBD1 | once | TGTGCCAGCCACCGGGACAGGGGGACCGGGGAGCTGTTTTTT | CASHRDRGTGELFF
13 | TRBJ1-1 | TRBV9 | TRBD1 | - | TGTGCCAGCAGCTACATACAGGGGACTGAAGCTTTCTTT | CASSYIQGTEAFF
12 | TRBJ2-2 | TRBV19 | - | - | TGTGCCAGTAGTATTGAGCCCGGGGAGCTGTTTTTT | CASSIEPGELFF
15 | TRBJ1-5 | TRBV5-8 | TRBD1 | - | TGTGCCAGCAGCCCGGGACAGAGGAGCAATCAGCCCCAGCATTTT | CASSPGQRSNQPQHF
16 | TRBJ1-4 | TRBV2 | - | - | TGTGCCAGCAGTGGCGGGGGGGATGCAACTAATGAAAAACTGTTTTTT | CASSGGGDATNEKLFF
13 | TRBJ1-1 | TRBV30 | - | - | TGTGCCTGGAGTTTAAACCGGGACACTGAAGCTTTCTTT | CAWSLNRDTEAFF
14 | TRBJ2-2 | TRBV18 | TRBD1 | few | TGTGCCAGCTCCCCCGACAGGGCCACCGGGGAGCTGTTTTTT | CASSPDRATGELFF
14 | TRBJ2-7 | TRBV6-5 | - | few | TGTGCCAGCAGTTACTCGCAGGGCTCCTACGAGCAGTACTTC | CASSYSQGSYEQYF
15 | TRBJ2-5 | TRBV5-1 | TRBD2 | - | TGCGCCAGCAGCCGGACTAGCGGGGGAGAAGAGACCCAGTACTTC | CASSRTSGGEETQYF
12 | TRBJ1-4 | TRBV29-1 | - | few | TGCAGCGCGCGGGGGATAAATGAAAAACTGTTTTTT | CSARGINEKLFF
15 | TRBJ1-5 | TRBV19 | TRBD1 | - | TGTGCCAGTAGACCCGGACAGGGTCTACAATATCCCCAGCATTTT | CASRPGQGLQYPQHF
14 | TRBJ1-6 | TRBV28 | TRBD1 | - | TGTGCCAGCAGTTCGGACAGGTATAATTCACCCCTCCACTTT | CASSSDRYNSPLHF
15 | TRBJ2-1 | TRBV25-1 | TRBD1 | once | TGTGCCAGCAGAAAAATGGGGACAGGGGCGCATGAGCAGTTCTTC | CASRKMGTGAHEQFF
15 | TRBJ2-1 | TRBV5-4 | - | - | TGTGCCAGCAGTCCCCGGGGGAGCTCCTACAATGAGCAGTTCTTC | CASSPRGSSYNEQFF
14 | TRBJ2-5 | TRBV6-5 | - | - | TGTGCCAGCAGTTTCCGGGACTTCCAAGAGACCCAGTACTTC | CASSFRDFQETQYF
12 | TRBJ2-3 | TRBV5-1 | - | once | TGCGCCAGCAGCTCCGACGGGGATACGCAGTATTTT | CASSSDGDTQYF
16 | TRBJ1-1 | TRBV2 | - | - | TGTGCCAGCAGTGAACCCCCGGGGGGCCTTAACACTGAAGCTTTCTTT | CASSEPPGGLNTEAFF
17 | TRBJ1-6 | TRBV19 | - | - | TGTGCCAGTAGTATAATGGCGGGCCTCTCGGGGAATTCACCCCTCCACTTT | CASSIMAGLSGNSPLHF
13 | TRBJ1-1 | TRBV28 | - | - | TGTGCCAGCAGTTTCTCTCCTACAGGTGAAGCTTTCTTT | CASSFSPTGEAFF
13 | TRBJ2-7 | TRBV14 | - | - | TGTGCCAGCAGTCGGGGACACTTCTACGAGCAGTACTTC | CASSRGHFYEQYF
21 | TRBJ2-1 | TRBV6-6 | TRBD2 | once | TGTGCCAGCAGCAGATTACCAGGGACTAGCGGGGGCCTTAGCTCCTACAATGAGCAGTTCTTC | CASSRLPGTSGGLSSYNEQFF
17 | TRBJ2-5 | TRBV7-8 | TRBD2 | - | TGTGCCAGCAGCCCCCGGGGAGCGGGGGGGCTCCAAGAGACCCAGTACTTC | CASSPRGAGGLQETQYF
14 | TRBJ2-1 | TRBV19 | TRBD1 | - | TGTGCCAGCGAGCACACGACAGGGCGGAATGAGCAGTTCTTC | CASEHTTGRNEQFF
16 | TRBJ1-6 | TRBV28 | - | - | TGTGCCAGCAGCTCCCAGGGGACCCATAGGGGTTCACCCCTCCACTTT | CASSSQGTHRGSPLHF
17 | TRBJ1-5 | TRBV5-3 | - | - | TGTGCCAGAAGCTTTACTATGAGGGCACATAGCAATCAGCCCCAGCATTTT | CARSFTMRAHSNQPQHF
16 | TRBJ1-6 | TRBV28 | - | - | TGTGCCAGCAGCCAGCTGGGGCCGGGTAGGAATTCACCCCTCCACTTT | CASSQLGPGRNSPLHF
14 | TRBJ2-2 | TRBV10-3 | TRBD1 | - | TGTGCCATCAGCGGACAGGGGGCCACCGGGGAGCTGTTTTTT | CAISGQGATGELFF
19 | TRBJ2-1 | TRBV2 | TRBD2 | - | TGTGCCAGCAGTGCGTCGGAAGGCTCGGCTAGCGGGGGGCCTAGTGAGCAGTTCTTC | CASSASEGSASGGPSEQFF
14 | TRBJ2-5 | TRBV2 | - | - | TGTGCCAGCAGAGCGACAGGAGGCCAAGAGACCCAGTACTTC | CASRATGGQETQYF
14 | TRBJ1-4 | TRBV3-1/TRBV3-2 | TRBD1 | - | TGTGCCAGCAGCTGGACAGGGGAGGGTGAAAAACTGTTTTTT | CASSWTGEGEKLFF
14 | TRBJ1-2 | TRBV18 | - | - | TGTGCCAGCTCACCAACAGGCTCCAACTATGGCTACACCTTC | CASSPTGSNYGYTF
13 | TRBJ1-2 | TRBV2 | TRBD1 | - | TGTGCCAGCAGTCGGACAGGGGATTATGGCTACACCTTC | CASSRTGDYGYTF